The 13 T cell receptor beta chains given below trace back to one sample, sequenced in a study of T cells expressing NK-cell markers. From its re-call of the 5' RACE reads, TCRdb lists each CDR3 protein once, without DNA. The sample data list 500,000 to 700,000 distinct CDR3 sequences. The specimen sequenced was blood T cells: a sorted CD56 or NKG2C T cell subset, CD4+ or CD8+ T cells, or bulk PBMC T cells (not recorded which). These receptors came from a man aged 18 to 29 in good health.

This chain's CDR3 is CASRGPGAYNEQFF. The chain links TRBV7-8 to TRBJ2-1; TCRdb's assignment of TRBD1 cannot be checked, as there is no DNA. The CDR3 contains 14 residues. The V gene's germline CDR1 is SGHVS and CDR2 FQNEAQ.

The chain employs TRBV12-3 or TRBV12-4 and TRBJ2-3; the TCRdb call, TRBD2, lacks DNA for checking. CDR3 size: 17 residues. CDR3 in amino acids: CASSPLRGFETTDTQYF.

The chain carries TRBV18 and TRBJ2-6; as DNA is missing, the TRBD1 call by TCRdb cannot be tested. This CDR3 region has 17 residues. CDR1 and CDR2 (germline): KGHSH, LQKENI. Here the CDR3 reads CASSPRDTYSGANVLTF. Full variable domain (remainder filled in from reference TRBV18 and TRBJ2-6): NAGVMQNPRHLVRRRGQEARLRCSPMKGHSHVYWYRQLPEEGLKFMVYLQKENIIDESGMPKERFSAEFPKEGPSILRIQQVVRGDSAAYFCASSPRDTYSGANVLTFGAGSRLTVL.

This rearrangement joins TRBV10-3 to TRBJ2-1; the TCRdb call, TRBD1, lacks DNA for checking. CDR1 is ENHRY and CDR2 is SYGVKD in the germline V gene. The CDR3 length is 14 residues. The CDR3 protein is CAISQGQGLYEQFF.

The J gene is TRBJ2-3, the V gene TRBV27; the TCRdb D gene call, TRBD1, has no DNA to confirm it. Per the germline V gene, CDR1 is MNHEY and CDR2 is SMNVEV (reference sequence). This CDR3 has 17 amino acids. The CDR3 region is CASSLTPGGGITDTQYF.

The rearrangement links TRBV11-3 to TRBJ2-2. The CDR3 has 12 residues. Germline lookup yields CDR1 SGHNT and CDR2 YENEEA. CDR3 amino acids: CARQGDHGELFF.

V and J are TRBV7-9 and TRBJ2-1; TCRdb lists TRBD1, though no DNA is available to test this call. Germline V lookup: CDR1 SEHNR, CDR2 FQNEAQ (reference sequence). The CDR3 sequence is 16 residues long. CDR3 sequence reads: CASSSAGTVSYNEQFF.

This chain links TRBV9 with TRBJ2-1; TCRdb gives TRBD2 as the D gene, but with no DNA this cannot be confirmed. The CDR3 has 16 amino acids. The germline gives CDR1 SGDLS, CDR2 YYNGEE. CDR3: CASSVAVLAGDNEQFF.

This rearrangement joins TRBV5-1 to TRBJ2-5; as DNA is missing, the TRBD2 call by TCRdb cannot be tested. Germline values: CDR1 SGHRS, CDR2 YFSETQ. The CDR3 sequence is 17 residues long. This CDR3 reads CASSFPSGRASRETQYF.

The V gene is TRBV28, the J gene TRBJ2-1; the TCRdb call, TRBD2, lacks DNA for checking. The CDR3 spans 15 residues. CDR1 and CDR2 (germline): MDHEN, SYDVKM. The CDR3 here is CASISRRGYYNEQFF.

The V and J genes are TRBV29-1 and TRBJ2-5; TCRdb's D call, TRBD2, is unchecked because there is no DNA. Per germline, CDR1 SQVTM and CDR2 ANQGSEA. This CDR3 is built from 13 residues. The CDR3: CSAGTYNQETQYF.

V usage is TRBV7-9 and J usage is TRBJ2-3. Germline V gene sequence: CDR1 SEHNR, CDR2 FQNEAQ (reference sequence). This CDR3 spans 14 amino acids. CDR3 residues: CASSLIVAFDTQYF.

The rearrangement links TRBV27 to TRBJ1-5; TCRdb outputs TRBD1, but without DNA this stays unchecked. This CDR3 is 13 amino acids long. Germline V gene data show CDR1 as MNHEY and CDR2 as SMNVEV (reference sequence). The CDR3 here is CASKGTGGQPQHF.